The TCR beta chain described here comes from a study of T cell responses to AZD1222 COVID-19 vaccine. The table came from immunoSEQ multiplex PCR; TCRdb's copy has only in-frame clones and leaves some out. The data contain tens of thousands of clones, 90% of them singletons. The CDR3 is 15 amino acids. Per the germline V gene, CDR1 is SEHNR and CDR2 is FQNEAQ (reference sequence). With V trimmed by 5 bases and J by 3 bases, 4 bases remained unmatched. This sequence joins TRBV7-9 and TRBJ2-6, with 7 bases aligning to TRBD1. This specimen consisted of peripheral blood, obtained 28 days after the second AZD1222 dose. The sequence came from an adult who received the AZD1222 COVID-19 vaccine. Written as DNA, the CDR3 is TGTGCCAGCAGCCCTTGGACAGGTGGGGCCAACGTCCTGACTTTC. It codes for CASSPWTGGANVLTF.